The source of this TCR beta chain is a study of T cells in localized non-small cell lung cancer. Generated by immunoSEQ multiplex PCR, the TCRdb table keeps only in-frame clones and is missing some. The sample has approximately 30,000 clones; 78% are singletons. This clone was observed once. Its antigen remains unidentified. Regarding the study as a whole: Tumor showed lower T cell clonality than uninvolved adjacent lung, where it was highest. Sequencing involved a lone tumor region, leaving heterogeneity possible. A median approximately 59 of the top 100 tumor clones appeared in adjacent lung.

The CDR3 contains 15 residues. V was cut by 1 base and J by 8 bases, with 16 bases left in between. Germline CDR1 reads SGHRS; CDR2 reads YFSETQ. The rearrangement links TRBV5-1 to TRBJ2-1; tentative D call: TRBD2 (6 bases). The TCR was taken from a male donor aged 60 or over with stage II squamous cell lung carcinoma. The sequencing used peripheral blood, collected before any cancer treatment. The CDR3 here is CASSLRRDFYDEQFF. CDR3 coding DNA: TGCGCCAGCAGCTTGCGTCGGGACTTTTACGATGAGCAGTTCTTC.